This T cell receptor beta chain derives from a study of shared clonotypes between healthy human individuals. Study context: Each donor's CD4 naive and CD4 memory cells filled three plates apiece, CD8 naive two, and CD8 memory one.

Sequencing was performed with immunoSEQ multiplex PCR; in TCRdb, only in-frame clones are kept and a portion is missing. The data contain 2,500,000 or so clones, roughly 92% of them singletons. Germline CDR1 is MNHNS and CDR2 is SASEGT. Trimming cost V 2 bases and J 2 bases; bases outside gene matches: 5. The CDR3 totals 16 residues. The genes are TRBV6-1 and TRBJ1-3; 8 positions agree with TRBD1. This TCR came from a man younger than 35 in good health. The sample comprised naive CD4+ T cells sorted from blood. Subset in this sample: CD45RA+ positively selected. CDR3 in amino acids: CASSEMTGATGNTIYF. As DNA, the CDR3 is TGTGCCAGCAGTGAAATGACAGGGGCTACTGGAAACACCATATATTTT.